A single T cell receptor beta chain is shown here with its context. These data come from a study of blood T cell repertoires in COVID-19. The CDR3 spans 13 residues. The germline V gene encodes CDR1 SGHRS and CDR2 YFSETQ. V gave up 2 bases and J gave up 3 bases, with 8 bases separating them. Assay used: immunoSEQ multiplex PCR; TCRdb lists only in-frame clones, some missing. The profile shows 80,000 to 90,000 clones, about 80% of them singletons. Source material: peripheral blood. The chain links TRBV5-1 to TRBJ1-1; D call uncertain. The TCR comes from an older woman with acute or convalescent COVID-19. The chain's CDR3 is CASSLSRDTEAFF. For the CDR3, the DNA is TGCGCCAGCAGCTTATCGCGGGACACTGAAGCTTTCTTT.